This T cell receptor (beta chain) came from a study of blood T cell repertoires in COVID-19. Study in general: Material from acute and convalescent COVID-19 was sourced from the United States, Italy and Spain. T cells, B-cell-depleted T cells, or PBMCs supplied cDNA or gDNA.

Trimming removed 3 bases from V and 5 bases from J, with 8 bases in between. The germline gives CDR1 KGHSH, CDR2 LQKENI. The CDR3 covers 13 residues. Per the original methods: Estimation of nucleated cell counts was performed using reference gene primer amplification. Sequenced by immunoSEQ multiplex PCR; TCRdb stores in-frame clones only, minus some. V, J and clone size are those of that table, while D and trimming were read from the DNA. The data show 50,000 or so clones, 85% seen once. Sequenced sample: peripheral blood. The chain links TRBV18 to TRBJ1-5; no clear D gene. The receptor comes from a human donor in a cohort sampled during active COVID-19. Here the CDR3 reads CASSPGSDQPQHF. Written as DNA, the CDR3 is TGTGCCAGCTCACCGGGGAGCGATCAGCCCCAGCATTTT.